This is a list of T cell receptor beta chains from one sample in a study of cytomegalovirus exposure and HLA in healthy donors. Clones were read by immunoSEQ multiplex PCR, and TCRdb kept only the in-frame ones, dropping some. This sample carries around 110,000 clones, 8.5% to 10% of them seen once, and the ten largest clones take about 3%. Specimen: PBMCs. Source of these receptors: a man younger than 40 in good health and CMV-seronegative. The CDR3 runs from the conserved cysteine through the conserved F or W. D genes are given only for firm matches. Size is omitted from some rows. Given values are once, few, many or a class for expanded clones.

V	size	D	J	CDR3	DNA
TRBV7-2	NA	NA	TRBJ1-4	CASSASQPPLGAGGEKLFF	TGTGCCAGCAGCGCGAGCCAACCACCCCTGGGGGCGGGGGGGGAAAAACTGTTTTTT
TRBV9	few	NA	TRBJ2-7	CASSVADLGYEQYF	TGTGCCAGCAGCGTAGCAGACTTAGGCTACGAGCAGTACTTC
TRBV9	few	TRBD1	TRBJ1-6	CASSGTGINSPLHF	TGTGCCAGCAGTGGGACAGGGATTAATTCACCCCTCCACTTT
TRBV2	NA	TRBD1	TRBJ2-6	CASSQSTGPSGANVLTF	TGTGCCAGCAGTCAATCGACAGGGCCCTCCGGGGCCAACGTCCTGACTTTC
TRBV12-5	few	NA	TRBJ1-5	CASEFAGVESNQPQHF	TGTGCTAGTGAGTTTGCCGGGGTCGAAAGCAATCAGCCCCAGCATTTT
TRBV29-1	few	NA	TRBJ2-4	CSVVGVTKNIQYF	TGCAGCGTTGTAGGGGTGACCAAAAACATTCAGTACTTC
TRBV5-4	few	TRBD1	TRBJ2-7	CASTPPGGQGSYEQYF	TGTGCCAGCACCCCGCCGGGGGGACAGGGCTCCTACGAGCAGTACTTC
TRBV28	NA	NA	TRBJ1-2	CASSFWQGTGYTF	TGTGCCAGCAGTTTTTGGCAGGGCACCGGCTACACCTTC
TRBV7-3	NA	NA	TRBJ2-2	CASSSSGSTGELFF	TGTGCCAGCAGCTCCTCGGGGAGCACCGGGGAGCTGTTTTTT
TRBV10-1	NA	NA	TRBJ2-7	CASSDPGGQSYEQYF	TGCGCCAGCAGTGACCCCGGCGGACAAAGCTACGAGCAGTACTTC
TRBV14	few	TRBD1	TRBJ2-7	CASSLPGTGPPQYF	TGTGCCAGCAGTCTACCGGGGACAGGGCCCCCGCAGTACTTC
TRBV6-1	NA	TRBD2	TRBJ2-3	CASSEGLAGGENTQYF	TGTGCCAGCAGTGAAGGTCTAGCGGGAGGTGAAAATACGCAGTATTTT
TRBV7-4	NA	NA	TRBJ1-3	CASSLPRRISGNTIYF	TGTGCCAGCAGCTTACCGCGGAGGATATCTGGAAACACCATATATTTT
TRBV10-2	NA	NA	TRBJ1-1	CASSEGRLNTEAFF	TGCGCCAGCAGTGAAGGCAGACTAAACACTGAAGCTTTCTTT
TRBV2	few	TRBD2	TRBJ2-7	CASRALAGGGYEQYF	TGTGCCAGCAGAGCACTAGCGGGAGGTGGGTACGAGCAGTACTTC
TRBV30	NA	TRBD2	TRBJ2-5	CAWSVMGSTAGAPGTKETQYF	TGTGCCTGGAGTGTAATGGGCTCTACAGCCGGGGCCCCGGGGACTAAGGAGACCCAGTACTTC
TRBV15	few	NA	TRBJ1-4	CATSRDQGSHGEKLFF	TGTGCCACCAGCAGAGACCAGGGGAGTCACGGTGAAAAACTGTTTTTT
TRBV7-9	NA	TRBD1	TRBJ1-5	CASTPRPPDRGWRQPQHF	TGTGCCAGCACCCCCCGGCCCCCTGACAGGGGATGGAGGCAGCCCCAGCATTTT
TRBV27	few	NA	TRBJ1-5	CASSLSGALVQPQHF	TGTGCCAGCAGTTTATCGGGGGCTTTGGTTCAGCCCCAGCATTTT
TRBV10-1	NA	NA	TRBJ1-3	CASSPTRAGNTIYF	TGCGCCAGCAGCCCCACACGGGCTGGAAACACCATATATTTT
TRBV6-1	few	TRBD1	TRBJ1-4	CASSEVGQGGGEKLFF	TGTGCCAGCAGTGAAGTTGGACAGGGAGGTGGTGAAAAACTGTTTTTT
TRBV7-9	NA	TRBD2	TRBJ2-1	CASSWDYSEQFF	TGTGCCAGCAGCTGGGACTACAGTGAGCAGTTCTTC
TRBV9	NA	NA	TRBJ2-1	CASSVGMGVGYGEQFF	TGTGCCAGCAGCGTAGGTATGGGAGTTGGGTATGGTGAGCAGTTCTTC
TRBV27	few	NA	TRBJ1-5	CASSPLGGMNQPQHF	TGTGCCAGCAGTCCATTGGGGGGGATGAATCAGCCCCAGCATTTT
TRBV28	few	NA	TRBJ1-1	CASSSGLTEAFF	TGTGCCAGCAGTTCCGGACTTACAGAAGCTTTCTTT
TRBV2	few	NA	TRBJ2-5	CASSERRTGETQYF	TGTGCCAGCAGTGAACGGAGAACCGGAGAGACCCAGTACTTC
TRBV5-4	few	NA	TRBJ1-4	CASSPDGVGGKLFF	TGTGCCAGCAGCCCGGACGGCGTTGGGGGGAAACTGTTTTTT
TRBV5-1	few	NA	TRBJ2-2	CASSFEPRSVPGELFF	TGCGCCAGCAGCTTTGAGCCTCGGTCTGTCCCCGGGGAGCTGTTTTTT
TRBV19	few	TRBD2	TRBJ2-3	CASSNPGTSGRTTDTQYF	TGTGCCAGTAGTAACCCAGGGACTAGCGGGAGGACCACAGATACGCAGTATTTT
TRBV12-5	few	NA	TRBJ2-1	CASGLLTLNEQFF	TGTGCTAGTGGTTTGCTAACCCTGAATGAGCAGTTCTTC
TRBV7-9	NA	NA	TRBJ1-2	CASSLQGGGYTF	TGTGCCAGCAGCCTCCAGGGTGGTGGCTACACCTTC
TRBV9	NA	TRBD1	TRBJ2-7	CASSVEGQGAREQYF	TGTGCCAGCAGCGTAGAAGGACAGGGGGCGCGTGAGCAGTACTTC
TRBV18	NA	NA	TRBJ2-7	CASSPTPFGSGTTYEQYF	TGTGCCAGCTCACCGACCCCCTTTGGGAGCGGGACAACCTACGAGCAGTACTTC
TRBV6-6	few	TRBD1	TRBJ2-5	CASRQGARETQYF	TGTGCCAGCAGACAGGGGGCGCGGGAGACCCAGTACTTC
TRBV30	NA	TRBD1	TRBJ1-1	CAWMRGRKNTEAFF	TGTGCCTGGATGAGGGGGCGGAAGAACACTGAAGCTTTCTTT
TRBV28	NA	NA	TRBJ2-1	CASSSAGWNEQFF	TGTGCCAGCAGCTCGGCAGGGTGGAATGAGCAGTTCTTC
TRBV4-2	NA	NA	TRBJ2-2	CASRSNANTGELFF	TGTGCCAGCAGAAGCAACGCGAACACCGGGGAGCTGTTTTTT
TRBV30	few	TRBD1	TRBJ2-2	CAWRKDRGTGELFF	TGTGCCTGGAGAAAGGACAGGGGAACCGGGGAGCTGTTTTTT